Below are 9 T cell receptor beta chains sequenced from a single sample in a study of blood T cell repertoires in COVID-19. Here immunoSEQ multiplex PCR was the method, and the copy in TCRdb shows in-frame clones only, minus some. The sample gives some 230,000 clones, about 83% of which show up once; about 8% is in the top ten. Sequencing was done on a sample of peripheral blood. These receptors were taken from a woman aged 45-65 years with acute or convalescent COVID-19.

CDR3 sequence (DNA): TGTGCCTGGAGTGATTTTGGGCCTGGCTACACCTTC. This gives the protein CAWSDFGPGYTF. This chain joins TRBV30 and TRBJ1-2, with D hard to call. The V gene lost 1 base and the J gene lost 7 bases, with 10 bases spanning the gap. CDR3 size: 12 residues. Germline CDR1 reads GTSNPN; CDR2 reads SVGIG (reference sequence).

The genes are TRBV9 and TRBJ1-2, with 9 positions matching TRBD1. The CDR3 covers 14 residues. The V gene end was trimmed by 3 bases and the J gene end by 8 bases; junction bases not matched to a gene: 8. Germline V lookup: CDR1 SGDLS, CDR2 YYNGEE. Here the CDR3 reads CASSDGTGMRGYTF. The CDR3 DNA is TGTGCCAGCAGCGACGGGACAGGGATGCGCGGCTACACCTTC.

This clone has more than one count but fewer than ten. The genes are TRBV27 and TRBJ2-1; 10 bases match TRBD2. The CDR3 contains 14 residues. Germline trimming cut 8 bases from V and 6 bases from J; bases unmatched to any gene: 7. Germline CDR1 and CDR2: MNHEY and SMNVEV (reference sequence). For the CDR3, the DNA is TGTGCCAGCTCGGAGCGGGAGGGCCGCAATGAGCAGTTCTTC. It yields the protein CASSEREGRNEQFF.

The chain links TRBV24-1 to TRBJ2-3; 8 bases map to TRBD1. Trimming at V came to 10 bases and at J to 2 bases, leaving 10 bases not matched to a gene. The CDR3 length is 15 residues. Germline V CDR1 and CDR2: KGHDR, SFDVKD. As DNA, the CDR3 is TGTGCCACGGCCCAGCAGGGGGCTGACACAGATACGCAGTATTTT. It specifies CATAQQGADTDTQYF.

CDR3 in DNA: TGCGCCAGCAGCTTTTCCGGGACACAGAACACTGAAGCTTTCTTT. Translating it yields CASSFSGTQNTEAFF. The rearrangement uses TRBV5-1 and TRBJ1-1, with D perhaps TRBD1 (6 bases). Trimming pared 2 bases from V and 1 base from J, leaving 12 bases between. The CDR3 is made up of 15 amino acids. Germline V gene sequence: CDR1 SGHRS, CDR2 YFSETQ. The whole variable domain, remainder taken from reference TRBV5-1 and TRBJ1-1, is KAGVTQTPRYLIKTRGQQVTLSCSPISGHRSVSWYQQTPGQGLQFLFEYFSETQRNKGNFPGRFSGRQFSNSRSEMNVSTLELGDSALYLCASSFSGTQNTEAFFGQGTRLTVV.

The table lists this clone with a count of one. This sequence joins TRBV28 and TRBJ2-3; D is perhaps TRBD2 (5 bases). The CDR3 runs to 16 residues. Germline assignment: CDR1 MDHEN and CDR2 SYDVKM. V lost 4 bases, J lost 1 base, and 15 bases lay in between. The chain's CDR3 is CASSSRASLGTDTQYF. Here the CDR3 DNA reads TGTGCCAGCAGTTCCCGCGCTAGCCTAGGCACAGATACGCAGTATTTT.

This chain links TRBV7-2 with TRBJ2-7, with 8 bases lining up with TRBD2. V shed 5 bases, J shed 6 bases, and the junction held 6 bases outside the gene matches. Germline V gene data show CDR1 as SGHTA and CDR2 as FQGNSA. The CDR3 totals 13 residues. The CDR3 DNA sequence: TGTGCCAGCAGCAGGTACCTAGCGGGCGAGCAGTACTTC. Amino acids: CASSRYLAGEQYF.

The rearrangement links TRBV6-2 or TRBV6-3 to TRBJ1-6; D is ambiguous. V shed 3 bases and J shed 8 bases, with 8 bases lying between them. This CDR3 spans 13 amino acids. Germline CDR1 MNHEY, CDR2 SVGEGT. The CDR3 nucleotides are TGTGCCAGCAGTTATGCGAGGGATTCACCCCTCCACTTT. Its protein is CASSYARDSPLHF.

The V gene is TRBV4-3, the J gene TRBJ2-5; 11 bases line up with TRBD2. Germline CDR1 and CDR2: LGHNA and YSLEER. J lost 2 bases, V lost 5 bases, and 13 bases had no gene match. The CDR3 contains 18 residues. The CDR3 sequence: CASSKGIGLAGSQETQYF. Here the CDR3 DNA reads TGCGCCAGCAGCAAGGGTATCGGACTAGCGGGTTCGCAAGAGACCCAGTACTTC.